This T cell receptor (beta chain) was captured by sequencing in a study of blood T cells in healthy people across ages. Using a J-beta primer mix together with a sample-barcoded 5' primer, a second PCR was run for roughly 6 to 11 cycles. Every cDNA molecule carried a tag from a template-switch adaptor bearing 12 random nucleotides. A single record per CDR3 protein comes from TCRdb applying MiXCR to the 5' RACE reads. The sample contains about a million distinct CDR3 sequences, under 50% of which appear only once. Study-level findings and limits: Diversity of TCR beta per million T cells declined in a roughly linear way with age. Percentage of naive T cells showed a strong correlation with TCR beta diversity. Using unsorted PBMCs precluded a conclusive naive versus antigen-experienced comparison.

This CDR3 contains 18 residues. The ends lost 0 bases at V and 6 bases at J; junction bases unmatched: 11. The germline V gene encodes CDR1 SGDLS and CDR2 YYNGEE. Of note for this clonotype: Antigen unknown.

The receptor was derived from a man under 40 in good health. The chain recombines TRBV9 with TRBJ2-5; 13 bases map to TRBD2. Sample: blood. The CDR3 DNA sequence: TGTGCCAGCAGCGTAGGACTAGCGGGGGGACCAAGCAAAAAGACCCAGTACTTC. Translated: CASSVGLAGGPSKKTQYF.